This TCR beta chain stems from a study of regulatory T cells in long-lasting Graves disease. Study information: Those Graves' patients who were newly diagnosed had been on antithyroid drugs under 3 months.

The CDR3 contains 13 residues. The V end lost 3 bases, the J end lost 4 bases, and 9 bases lay between the germline ends. Germline V CDR1 and CDR2: KGHSH, LQKENI. Time point meaning: newly diagnosed GD, antithyroid drugs for less than 3 months. RNA from PBMCs was the source of the TCR library. Graves' disease diagnosis was established per American Thyroid Association guidelines. Study observations and caveats: TRBV28, TRBJ1-2 and TRBJ2-5 were segments that persistent disease favored. Persistent Graves' patients showed reduced TCR diversity versus newly diagnosed patients.

Researchers made TCR beta libraries by using iRepertoire HTBI primers and running Arm-PCR on CDR3 regions. TCRdb redid the calling of the multiplex PCR reads with MiXCR, one entry per CDR3 protein. The sample yields 250,000 to 400,000 distinct CDR3 sequences, under 20% seen once. This clonotype was counted ten times or more. The antigen is unknown. The sample consisted of peripheral blood mononuclear cells (PBMCs), taken at new diagnosis, from a patient treated with antithyroid drugs. The chain employs TRBV18 and TRBJ1-1, with D unresolved. The receptor was isolated from a female donor with Graves disease. CDR3 protein: CASSPVGSTEAFF. CDR3 nucleotide sequence: TGTGCCAGCTCACCGGTAGGTTCCACTGAAGCTTTCTTT.